This is a list of T cell receptor beta chains from one sample in a study of cytomegalovirus exposure and HLA in healthy donors. The data were produced by immunoSEQ multiplex PCR, yet TCRdb's version contains in-frame clones alone and is incomplete. The sample lists about 250,000 clones, approximately 81% occurring once. The sample comprised PBMCs. Source of these receptors: a girl between 2 and 10 years old in good health and CMV-seronegative. Both conserved end residues are part of each CDR3.

V: TRBV28; J: TRBJ2-1; CDR3: CASSLAGTRSYNEQFF
V: TRBV11-2; J: TRBJ2-1; CDR3: CASSFEGLAGNEQFF
V: TRBV19; J: TRBJ1-2; CDR3: CASSLYNQNYGYTF
V: TRBV7-3; J: TRBJ2-5; CDR3: CASSFSGGAGETQYF
V: TRBV6-1; J: TRBJ1-1; CDR3: CASSETPGRYTEAFF
V: TRBV30; J: TRBJ1-2; CDR3: CAWSRGAGYGYTF
V: TRBV9; J: TRBJ2-5; CDR3: CASSVYGTGETQYF
V: TRBV15; J: TRBJ2-3; CDR3: CATSPYAGLPDTQYF
V: TRBV5-1; J: TRBJ2-7; CDR3: CASSLAEGINDEQYF
V: TRBV4-2; J: TRBJ2-5; CDR3: CASSQARGETQYF
V: TRBV2; J: TRBJ2-3; CDR3: CASSSRQVGTDTQYF
V: TRBV2; J: TRBJ1-1; CDR3: CASSEAPGGMEAFF
V: TRBV5-6; J: TRBJ1-4; CDR3: CASNPGPQGKLFF
V: TRBV5-8; J: TRBJ1-3; CDR3: CASSLEPDSGNTIYF
V: TRBV6-5; J: TRBJ2-3; CDR3: CASRSGNTDTQYF
V: TRBV2; J: TRBJ2-7; CDR3: CASSGTSGRTYEQYF
V: TRBV5-1; J: TRBJ2-2; CDR3: CASSLAAGPGELFF
V: TRBV5-1; J: TRBJ1-1; CDR3: CASSLAGGRGTEAFF
V: TRBV10-2; J: TRBJ2-7; CDR3: CASRTGIYYEQYF
V: TRBV5-1; J: TRBJ2-1; CDR3: CASSKPGQGFDEQFF
V: TRBV6-5; J: TRBJ1-6; CDR3: CASSLGQYSSPLHF
V: TRBV30; J: TRBJ1-1; CDR3: CAWIGQLNTEAFF
V: TRBV7-9; J: TRBJ2-1; CDR3: CASSTPTSPYNEQFF
V: TRBV5-6; J: TRBJ1-6; CDR3: CASSLIAGGSPLHF
V: TRBV6-6; J: TRBJ2-1; CDR3: CASSRQGRPAHNEQFF
V: TRBV19; J: TRBJ2-7; CDR3: CASSPLAGRWEQYF
V: TRBV5-6; J: TRBJ2-1; CDR3: CASSPRTGRSSYNEQFF
V: TRBV19; J: TRBJ1-2; CDR3: CATQPGGIYGYTF
V: TRBV2; J: TRBJ2-7; CDR3: CASSDPSVHYEQYF
V: TRBV6-5; J: TRBJ2-5; CDR3: CASSQQGRKYF
V: TRBV2; J: TRBJ2-1; CDR3: CASSLTSGSYNEQFF
V: TRBV30; J: TRBJ1-5; CDR3: CAWGQGNQPQHF
V: TRBV2; J: TRBJ2-5; CDR3: CASSERGMGETQYF
V: TRBV4-1; J: TRBJ1-1; CDR3: CASSQFAALGAEAFF
V: TRBV6-1; J: TRBJ2-7; CDR3: CASSGLAGVYEQYF
V: TRBV30; J: TRBJ2-5; CDR3: CAWRHRLLAGVTETQYF
V: TRBV9; J: TRBJ1-1; CDR3: CASSPGGYREAFF
V: TRBV9; J: TRBJ2-3; CDR3: CASSPRGRDTQYF
V: TRBV9; J: TRBJ2-7; CDR3: CASSAGLAGSYEQYF
V: TRBV9; J: TRBJ2-2; CDR3: CASSVEGGADGELFF
V: TRBV7-9; J: TRBJ1-1; CDR3: CASSLAAVGQGSTEAFF
V: TRBV5-1; J: TRBJ2-1; CDR3: CASSFTSGGADEQFF